One and the same sample provided the 27 T cell receptor beta chains below, sequenced in a study of beta chain features in type 1 diabetes. Reverse transcribing all isolated RNA meant expressed TCRB transcripts were sequenced. Repertoires were generated with immunoSEQ multiplex PCR, while TCRdb's copy carries only in-frame clones and drops some. The data show about 900,000 clones, roughly 15% seen once. The sample comprised naive CD4+ T cells from blood. The receptor source for this set is a woman between 18 and 29 years old in good health.

The rearrangement joins TRBV4-3 to TRBJ1-4, with 8 bases matching TRBD1. The J segment lost 8 bases and the V segment lost 0 bases, leaving 17 bases of the junction unmatched. The CDR3 is 19 residues long. CDR1 LGHNA and CDR2 YSLEER come from the germline V gene. CDR3 protein: CASSQEGTAGGIGNEKLFF. The CDR3 DNA sequence: TGCGCCAGCAGCCAAGAGGGAACGGCAGGGGGCATTGGCAACGAAAAACTGTTTTTT.

In its sample, this clone was seen a few times. The chain couples TRBV19 to TRBJ2-2; D unresolved. The CDR3 runs to 13 residues. The ends were cut back, 4 bases at V and 6 bases at J, with 9 bases in the middle. CDR1 is LNHDA and CDR2 is SQIVND in the germline V gene (reference sequence). In DNA form, the CDR3 reads TGTGCCAGTAGTAGGGTTTTCCCCGGGGAGCTGTTTTTT. Translated, it gives CASSRVFPGELFF. The whole variable domain, remainder taken from reference TRBV19 and TRBJ2-2, is DGGITQSPKYLFRKEGQNVTLSCEQNLNHDAMYWYRQDPGQGLRLIYYSQIVNDFQKGDIAEGYSVSREKKESFPLTVTSAQKNPTAFYLCASSRVFPGELFFGEGSRLTVL.

This clone has more than one count but fewer than ten. This chain connects TRBV21-1 to TRBJ1-5; the table gives TRBD1 as D, unverified against the DNA. TRBV21-1 counts as a pseudogene. The CDR3 has 15 amino acids. The chain's CDR3 is CASSHVRGADQPQHF. CDR3 DNA: TGTGCCAGCAGCCATGTCAGGGGCGCGGATCAGCCCCAGCATTTT.

This clone has more than one count but fewer than ten. The chain links TRBV5-6 to TRBJ1-1, with 7 nucleotides matching TRBD1. The ends lost 3 bases at V and 3 bases at J; junction bases unmatched: 8. Germline CDR1 and CDR2: SGHDT and YYEEEE. This CDR3 spans 15 amino acids. The CDR3 DNA reads TGTGCCAGCAGCTCAGAGGGACAGACCCACACTGAAGCTTTCTTT. Translation gives CASSSEGQTHTEAFF.

J is TRBJ2-2 and V is TRBV7-3, with 10 positions matching TRBD2. This CDR3 is built from 17 residues. J lost 6 bases, V lost 2 bases, and 9 bases had no gene match. CDR1 is SGHTA and CDR2 is FQGTGA in the germline V gene. The CDR3 DNA is TGTGCCAGCAGCTTAGCCCGACTAGCGGGCTTTTCCGGGGAGCTGTTTTTT. This translates into CASSLARLAGFSGELFF.

This clone turned up a few times. This chain connects TRBV28 to TRBJ2-7; D gene uncertain. V lost 5 bases to trimming and J lost 2 bases, with 10 bases between them. The CDR3 totals 13 residues. Germline loops: CDR1 MDHEN, CDR2 SYDVKM. CDR3 residues: CASSPSRPYEQYF. The CDR3, as DNA: TGTGCCAGCAGTCCCTCCCGTCCCTACGAGCAGTACTTC.

This clone turned up a few times. V usage is TRBV7-2 and J usage is TRBJ2-7, with 7 bases aligning to TRBD2. CDR1 is SGHTA and CDR2 is FQGNSA in the germline V gene. The CDR3 length is 14 residues. Trimming cost V 5 bases and J 0 bases; bases outside gene matches: 4. In DNA, the CDR3 is TGTGCCAGCAGCCTCCAGCGGGACTCCTACGAGCAGTACTTC. Its protein is CASSLQRDSYEQYF.

The chain carries TRBV5-1 and TRBJ2-7; 7 bases line up with TRBD1. Germline V lookup: CDR1 SGHRS, CDR2 YFSETQ. The ends lost 3 bases at V and 2 bases at J; junction bases unmatched: 11. The CDR3 contains 16 residues. CDR3 region: CASSSGGTGVTYEQYF. CDR3 nucleotide sequence: TGCGCCAGCAGCTCCGGTGGAACAGGGGTCACCTACGAGCAGTACTTC.

The table lists this clone with a few counts. The chain recombines TRBV19 with TRBJ2-2; a weak D match, TRBD2 (6 bases). Germline V gene lookup returns CDR1 LNHDA and CDR2 SQIVND (reference sequence). V lost 3 bases and J 4 bases, leaving 12 bases between the germline ends. The CDR3 runs 15 residues. CDR3 in amino acids: CASSIPGGRTGELFF. In DNA, the CDR3 is TGTGCCAGTAGTATCCCTGGAGGGCGCACCGGGGAGCTGTTTTTT.

CDR3 coding DNA: TGTGCCAGCAGTGAAGCGCACGGGCCCCACTACGAGCAGTACTTC. Protein: CASSEAHGPHYEQYF. The chain joins TRBV2 to TRBJ2-7; no firm D call. The CDR3 totals 15 residues. Germline-derived CDR1 and CDR2 are SNHLY and FYNNEI. Trimming removed 0 bases from V and 3 bases from J, with 12 bases in between.

This clone was observed a few times. CDR3 region: CASRPGTNSYNEQFF. CDR3 DNA sequence: TGTGCCAGCAGGCCCGGGACCAACTCCTACAATGAGCAGTTCTTC. V is TRBV5-4 and J is TRBJ2-1, with D perhaps given as TRBD1 or TRBD2 (5 bases each). V lost 5 bases and J 0 bases, leaving 12 bases between the germline ends. Germline V lookup: CDR1 SGHNT, CDR2 YYREEE (reference sequence). The CDR3 length is 15 residues.

The rearrangement joins TRBV10-1 to TRBJ2-1, with 10 bases matching TRBD2. The CDR3 spans 15 residues. CDR1 is WNHNN and CDR2 is SYGVQD in the germline V gene (reference sequence). J lost 6 bases, V lost 4 bases, and 6 bases had no gene match. The CDR3 spells CASSGSGRLGNEQFF. For the CDR3, the DNA is TGCGCCAGCAGTGGTAGCGGGAGGCTAGGCAATGAGCAGTTCTTC.

The chain carries TRBV6-5 and TRBJ1-4, with D possibly being TRBD1 (5 bases). In germline, CDR1 is MNHEY, CDR2 SVGAGI. This CDR3 is 15 amino acids long. Deletions cut 4 bases from V and 13 bases from J, with 22 bases between. The CDR3 nucleotides are TGTGCCAGCAGTTTCGAGAGGGGCGGTGGGTCCAGACTGTTTTTT. Its translation is CASSFERGGGSRLFF.

The rearrangement links TRBV9 to TRBJ2-2; D gene unclear. The germline gives CDR1 SGDLS, CDR2 YYNGEE. The CDR3 totals 16 residues. V was shortened by 4 bases and J by 7 bases, with 20 bases between the two germline ends. The CDR3 protein is CASSPRWVGQFGELFF. The CDR3 nucleotides are TGTGCCAGCAGCCCCCGCTGGGTCGGTCAATTCGGGGAGCTGTTTTTT.

V is TRBV27 and J is TRBJ2-7, with 8 bases lining up with TRBD1. The CDR3 runs to 14 residues. Germline V CDR1 and CDR2: MNHEY, SMNVEV (reference sequence). V lost 5 bases, J lost 2 bases, and 5 bases stayed unmatched. The DNA of the CDR3 is TGTGCCAGCAGTAAGGACAGGGCAGCCTACGAGCAGTACTTC. Amino acid sequence: CASSKDRAAYEQYF.

This clone has only a few counts. J is TRBJ2-1 and V is TRBV4-3, with 8 bases identical to TRBD2. Looked up from germline, CDR1 is LGHNA and CDR2 is YSLEER. V was pared by 3 bases and J by 4 bases, with 8 bases of the junction left unmatched. The CDR3 is 16 amino acids. CDR3 DNA: TGCGCCAGCAGCCAGGGGAGCGGGAGATCATACAATGAGCAGTTCTTC. It encodes CASSQGSGRSYNEQFF.

This clone was detected many times. The CDR3 loop is CASSLAGGDEKLFF. Written as DNA, the CDR3 is TGTGCCAGCAGCTTAGCAGGGGGCGATGAAAAACTGTTTTTT. J is TRBJ1-4 and V is TRBV7-9; TRBD1 matches at 7 bases. From germline, CDR1 is SEHNR and CDR2 FQNEAQ (reference sequence). This CDR3 comprises 14 residues. The V and J ends lost 0 bases and 6 bases, in that order; junction bases with no gene match: 1.

The V gene is TRBV4-2, the J gene TRBJ2-7; TRBD2 might be the D (5 bases). Germline V gives CDR1 LGHNA, CDR2 YNFKEQ. This CDR3 spans 14 amino acids. Deletions cut 1 base from V and 0 bases from J, with 7 bases between. The CDR3 nucleotides read TGTGCCAGCAGCCAAGCTAGCCCCTCCTACGAGCAGTACTTC. Amino acids: CASSQASPSYEQYF.

Only a few counts were recorded for this clone. This rearrangement joins TRBV13 to TRBJ1-1; D unresolved. This CDR3 has 11 residues. CDR1 PRHDT and CDR2 FYEKMQ come from the germline V gene (reference sequence). V lost 6 bases, J lost 0 bases, and 2 bases lay in between. CDR3 in DNA: TGTGCCAGCAGTTTGAACACTGAAGCTTTCTTT. Encoded protein: CASSLNTEAFF. Looking up the rest from reference TRBV13 and TRBJ1-1 gives the full variable domain: AAGVIQSPRHLIKEKRETATLKCYPIPRHDTVYWYQQGPGQDPQFLISFYEKMQSDKGSIPDRFSAQQFSDYHSELNMSSLELGDSALYFCASSLNTEAFFGQGTRLTVV.

This clone was counted a few times. This chain joins TRBV4-2 and TRBJ1-5; 7 positions match TRBD1. V lost 1 base and J lost 1; bases outside the gene matches: 1. The V gene's germline CDR1 is LGHNA and CDR2 YNFKEQ. The CDR3 runs 15 residues. The CDR3 is CASSQAGQSNQPQHF. For the CDR3, the DNA is TGTGCCAGCAGCCAAGCGGGACAGAGCAATCAGCCCCAGCATTTT.

The chain is built from TRBV6-5 and TRBJ2-3; D unresolved. The CDR3 spans 11 residues. In germline, CDR1 is MNHEY, CDR2 SVGAGI. V was trimmed by 4 bases and J by 9 bases, leaving 8 bases between them. The CDR3 DNA sequence: TGTGCCAGCAGTTCGCTGAGAACGCAGTATTTT. Residues: CASSSLRTQYF.

This rearrangement joins TRBV6-6 to TRBJ2-5, with TRBD1 as a possible D gene (6 bases). Germline-derived CDR1 and CDR2 are MNHNY and SVGAGI (reference sequence). Between the trimmed V and J ends, which lost 7 bases and 5 bases, there was a span of 20 bases. The CDR3 has 15 residues. The CDR3 nucleotides are TGTGCCAGCACCCGCGACTCTAAAAGGGGGGAGACCCAGTACTTC. This encodes CASTRDSKRGETQYF.

The CDR3 region is CASSKDRGIGDTQYF. Here the CDR3 DNA reads TGTGCCAGCAGCAAGGACAGGGGGATTGGGGATACGCAGTATTTT. This chain uses TRBV7-2 with TRBJ2-3, with 10 bases that match TRBD1. The germline gives CDR1 SGHTA, CDR2 FQGNSA. V dropped 5 bases and J dropped 6; count of bases not matched to a gene: 8. CDR3 size: 15 residues.

This clone has only a few counts. Other DNA variants within this sample encode the same CDR3. The chain combines TRBV7-2 with TRBJ2-2, with D perhaps matching TRBD1 (6 bases). There are 14 residues in the CDR3. Germline V CDR1 and CDR2: SGHTA, FQGNSA. Trimming left V 5 bases short and J 3 bases short, with 10 bases between. Here the CDR3 reads CASSQQGYTGELFF. CDR3 bases: TGTGCCAGCAGCCAGCAGGGGTACACCGGGGAGCTGTTTTTT.

The chain couples TRBV10-3 to TRBJ1-2; 7 positions agree with TRBD1. Per the germline V gene, CDR1 is ENHRY and CDR2 is SYGVKD. The CDR3 length is 17 residues. J gave up 6 bases and V 0 bases, and 13 bases lay outside the gene matches. In nucleotides, the CDR3 is TGTGCCATCAGTGAGTCCCCCGAACAGGGGAATCGGAATGGCTACACCTTC. It encodes CAISESPEQGNRNGYTF.

This clone has a handful of counts. This chain joins TRBV2 and TRBJ2-5; possible D gene TRBD1, 6 bases. The J call is doubtful: the DNA matches TRBJ2-7 better. CDR3 length equals 12 residues. Per germline, CDR1 SNHLY and CDR2 FYNNEI. In DNA form, the CDR3 reads TGTGCCAGCCTGGACAGCTCCTACGAGCAGTACTTC. This gives the protein CASLDSSYEQYF.

This clone has a handful of counts. This sequence joins TRBV5-4 and TRBJ2-5; the D gene is possibly TRBD2 (6 bases). The CDR3 runs to 15 residues. The V and J ends lost 0 bases and 3 bases respectively, with 12 bases between them. Germline assignment: CDR1 SGHNT and CDR2 YYREEE (reference sequence). The CDR3 loop reads CASSLAPLAKETQYF. In DNA, the CDR3 is TGTGCCAGCAGCTTGGCCCCACTAGCTAAAGAGACCCAGTACTTC.